These T cell receptor beta chains were read from a single sample in a study of Tregs in tolerant kidney transplant recipients. Produced via immunoSEQ multiplex PCR; TCRdb's table is partial and in-frame only. The repertoire includes 75,000 to 100,000 clones, more than 90% of them detected once, and over 4% sits in the top ten. Sequencing used CD8+ T cells from blood. These TCRs come from a human donor in good health. Both conserved end residues are part of each CDR3. D genes are given only for firm matches. Clone size is stated in some rows and not others, as once, few, many or a class when expanded.

clone size | J gene | V gene | D gene | CDR3 DNA | CDR3 protein
NA | TRBJ1-2 | TRBV6-6 | NA | TGTGCCAGCACCCACGGGGCAGGCCCCGGCACCTTC | CASTHGAGPGTF
once | TRBJ1-1 | TRBV7-6 | NA | TGTGCCAGCAGTCCGGGGCGGGGGTCGGCTTTCTTT | CASSPGRGSAFF
NA | TRBJ1-4 | TRBV7-9 | NA | TGTGCCAGCAGCCCAACAGGGAGTGAACTGTTTTTT | CASSPTGSELFF
once | TRBJ2-1 | TRBV7-8 | TRBD2 | TGTGCCAGCAGCCCTAGTCGTCTAGCGGGTTCCTACAATGAGCAGTTCTTC | CASSPSRLAGSYNEQFF
NA | TRBJ2-2 | TRBV30 | NA | TGTGCCTGGAGGATCGAAAACACCGGGGAGCTGTTTTTT | CAWRIENTGELFF
NA | TRBJ2-7 | TRBV19 | NA | TGTGCCAGTAGCGAGACAGGTCCCTACGAGCAGTACTTC | CASSETGPYEQYF
NA | TRBJ2-7 | TRBV6-5 | TRBD2 | TGTGCCAGCAGTTATGGAGCGGGGACCTACGAGCAGTACTTC | CASSYGAGTYEQYF
NA | TRBJ2-1 | TRBV2 | NA | TGTGCCAGCAGTGACCGGGACTTCTCCTACAATGAGCAGTTCTTC | CASSDRDFSYNEQFF
NA | TRBJ2-7 | TRBV9 | NA | TGTGCCAGCAGCGAGGGGTCCGGGCCCCCCTACGAGCAGTACTTC | CASSEGSGPPYEQYF
NA | TRBJ1-1 | TRBV5-4 | NA | TGTGCCAGCAGGCCCGAGGGGAACACTGAAGCTTTCTTT | CASRPEGNTEAFF
NA | TRBJ1-1 | TRBV19 | NA | TGTGCCAGTAGGAAAGGAGGGAACACTGAAGCTTTCTTT | CASRKGGNTEAFF
NA | TRBJ2-5 | TRBV7-6 | NA | TGTGCCAGCAGCTTAAGGGCGAGGGGGAGTGAGACCCAGTACTTC | CASSLRARGSETQYF
NA | TRBJ2-1 | TRBV7-2 | NA | TGTGCCAGCAGCTTTTCTCGTATAAGGGGGAGCTCCTACAATGAGCAGTTCTTC | CASSFSRIRGSSYNEQFF
NA | TRBJ2-1 | TRBV5-1 | NA | TGCGCCAGCACCCTGAGGGGGGGGAGCTCCTACAATGAGCAGTTCTTC | CASTLRGGSSYNEQFF
NA | TRBJ2-4 | TRBV4-1 | NA | TGCGCCAGCAGCCAAGATCATCGGGACATTCAGTACTTC | CASSQDHRDIQYF
NA | TRBJ2-2 | TRBV4-1 | NA | TGCGCCAGCAGCCAACTGCGGAACACCGGGGAGCTGTTTTTT | CASSQLRNTGELFF
NA | TRBJ2-3 | TRBV11-2 | TRBD2 | TGTGCCAGCAGCTTAGCGGGACTAGGGGGACCAGATACGCAGTATTTT | CASSLAGLGGPDTQYF
NA | TRBJ1-3 | TRBV5-3 | NA | TGTGCCAGAAGCTTGTTCCAGGCAACCTCTGGAAACACCATATATTTT | CARSLFQATSGNTIYF
NA | TRBJ2-1 | TRBV6-1 | NA | TGTGCCAGCAGTCTACTAGAACGTTCAAGATTCTTC | CASSLLERSRFF
NA | TRBJ2-7 | TRBV9 | TRBD2 | TGTGCCAGCAGCACTAGACTAGCGGGAGGGCCCGATGAGCAGTACTTC | CASSTRLAGGPDEQYF
NA | TRBJ2-3 | TRBV5-4 | NA | TGTGCCAGCAGCTTGGAACGGGCCACAGATACGCAGTATTTT | CASSLERATDTQYF
once | TRBJ1-3 | TRBV5-4 | TRBD1 | TGTGCCAGCAGCTTGGAGGGGGCAAAACCTGGAAACACCATATATTTT | CASSLEGAKPGNTIYF
NA | TRBJ2-1 | TRBV14 | TRBD2 | TGTGCCAGCAGCCAAGACGGGGCTAGCGGGAGGCAAAATGGGGAGCAGTTCTTC | CASSQDGASGRQNGEQFF
NA | TRBJ2-1 | TRBV4-2 | NA | TGTGCCAGCAGCCGAAGTGGAAACAATGAGCAGTTCTTC | CASSRSGNNEQFF
NA | TRBJ2-5 | TRBV27 | NA | TGTGCCAGCAGCCCCCCCACGGGGACTCAACAAGAGACCCAGTACTTC | CASSPPTGTQQETQYF
NA | TRBJ2-7 | TRBV7-9 | NA | TGTGCCAGCAGCTTCCCGGGGGTCTACGAGCAGTACTTC | CASSFPGVYEQYF
NA | TRBJ2-6 | TRBV9 | NA | TGTGCCAGCAGCCCACTGTCTGGGGCCAACGTCCTGACTTTC | CASSPLSGANVLTF
NA | TRBJ2-3 | TRBV27 | NA | TGTGCCAGCAGGTCCGGGGGTGTGGAACTCCCGGGGAGGGATACGCAGTATTTT | CASRSGGVELPGRDTQYF
NA | TRBJ2-7 | TRBV5-1 | NA | TGCGCCAGCAGCTTCACCGTTGGGGAATACTACGAGCAGTACTTC | CASSFTVGEYYEQYF
NA | TRBJ2-7 | TRBV7-6 | NA | TGTGCCAGCAGCTTGGGGACACGAGAGCAGTACTTC | CASSLGTREQYF
NA | TRBJ1-2 | TRBV6-5 | NA | TGTGCCAGCAGTTATGGTGTCCAGGGAGGCTACACCTTC | CASSYGVQGGYTF
NA | TRBJ2-2 | TRBV10-3 | TRBD1 | TGTGCCAGCTTGACAGGGGGCGGGGAGCTGTTTTTT | CASLTGGGELFF
NA | TRBJ1-1 | TRBV5-1 | TRBD1 | TGCGCCAGCAGCATCGAAGGGGGCCGAACTGAAGCTTTCTTT | CASSIEGGRTEAFF
NA | TRBJ2-7 | TRBV9 | NA | TGTGCCAGCAGCGTAGCGGTTAGGACATCCTCCTACGAGCAGTACTTC | CASSVAVRTSSYEQYF
once | TRBJ2-1 | TRBV19 | NA | TGTGCCAGTAGTATAGATGTGGGGGCCTACAATGAGCAGTTCTTC | CASSIDVGAYNEQFF